Here is one T cell receptor beta chain with its context. What it binds is unknown. The sample comes from a study of beta chain features in type 1 diabetes. About the research overall: Age and gender were similar between patients and healthy donors, as were cell yields.

The CDR3 loop spans 17 amino acids. V trimming: 0 bases; J trimming: 9 bases; junction bases outside the gene matches: 15. Germline values: CDR1 LGHNA, CDR2 YSLEER. Overall study results and limits: In every one of the four CD4+ subsets, TCRB CDR3s were moderately but significantly shorter in Type 1 diabetes patients.

Investigators reverse transcribed all isolated RNA, so they sequenced expressed TCRB transcripts. Generated by immunoSEQ multiplex PCR, the TCRdb table keeps only in-frame clones and is missing some. The repertoire holds under 200,000 clones, with about 9.4% as singletons. This TCR derives from a man aged 25 to 40 with type 1 diabetes. Source material: central memory CD4+ T cells from blood. J is TRBJ2-5 and V is TRBV4-3, with 8 bases that match TRBD1. As DNA, the CDR3 is TGCGCCAGCAGCCAAGAGTTGCAGGGGGCCTCCGTCGGAGCCCAGTACTTC. It yields the protein CASSQELQGASVGAQYF.